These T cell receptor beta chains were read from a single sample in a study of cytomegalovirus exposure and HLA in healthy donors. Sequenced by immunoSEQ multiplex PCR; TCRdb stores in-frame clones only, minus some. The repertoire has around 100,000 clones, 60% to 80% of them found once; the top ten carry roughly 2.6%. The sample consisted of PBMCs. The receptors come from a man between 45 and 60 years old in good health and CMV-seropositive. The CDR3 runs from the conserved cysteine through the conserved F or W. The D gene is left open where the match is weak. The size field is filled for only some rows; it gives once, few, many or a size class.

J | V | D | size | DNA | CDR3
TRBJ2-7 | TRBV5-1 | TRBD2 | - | TGCGCCAGCAGCCCGGCGGGGACTAGCCGGTACGAGCAGTACTTC | CASSPAGTSRYEQYF
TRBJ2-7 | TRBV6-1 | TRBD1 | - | TGTGCCAGCACGTTTCCGGGACAGGGATACGAGCAGTACTTC | CASTFPGQGYEQYF
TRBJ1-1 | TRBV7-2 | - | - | TGTGCCAGCAGCTTTCTTGGATGGAGGAACACTGAAGCTTTCTTT | CASSFLGWRNTEAFF
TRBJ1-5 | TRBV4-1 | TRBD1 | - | TGCGCCAGCAGCCAATTTTCGACAGGGGATCAGCCCCAGCATTTT | CASSQFSTGDQPQHF
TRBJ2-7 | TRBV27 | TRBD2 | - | TGTGCCAGCAGTTTAGGGACTAGCGGATCTATCTACGAGCAGTACTTC | CASSLGTSGSIYEQYF
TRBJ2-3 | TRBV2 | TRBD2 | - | TGTGCCAGCAGTGAAGCAAGCGGGAGGGTCGATACGCAGTATTTT | CASSEASGRVDTQYF
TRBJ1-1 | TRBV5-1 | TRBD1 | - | TGCGCCAGCAGATCCTTCCCGGGACAGGGTTTCGGGGCCTCTGAAGCTTTCTTT | CASRSFPGQGFGASEAFF
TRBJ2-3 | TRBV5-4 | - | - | TGTGCCAGCAGCTCGCCTAGAAGCACAGATACGCAGTATTTT | CASSSPRSTDTQYF
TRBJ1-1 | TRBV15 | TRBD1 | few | TGTGCCACCAGCAGAGATCGTGGACAGGGTAGAGCTTTCTTT | CATSRDRGQGRAFF
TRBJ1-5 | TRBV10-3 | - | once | TGTGCCATCTCAGCCAGGGGAGAAAGCAATCAGCCCCAGCATTTT | CAISARGESNQPQHF
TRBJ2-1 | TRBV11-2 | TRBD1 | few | TGTGCCAGCAGCTATCGGGACAGGGGATACAATGAGCAGTTCTTC | CASSYRDRGYNEQFF
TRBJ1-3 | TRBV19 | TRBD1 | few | TGTGCCAGTAGTGCCCAGACAGGGAGCCGGGGCGGAAACACCATATATTTT | CASSAQTGSRGGNTIYF
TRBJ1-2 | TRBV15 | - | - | TGTGCCACCAGCAGAGATTTCGCCCAGGGGCAGTCGGGGGGCTACACCTTC | CATSRDFAQGQSGGYTF
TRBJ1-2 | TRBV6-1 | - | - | TGTGCCAGCAGCCTAATACGAGAACCAGGGCCGGGCTACACCTTC | CASSLIREPGPGYTF
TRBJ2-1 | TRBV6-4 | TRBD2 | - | TGTGCCAGCAGTGCGGATCAGACTAGCGATGAGCAGTTCTTC | CASSADQTSDEQFF
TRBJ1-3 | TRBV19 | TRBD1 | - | TGTGCCAGTAGGACAGGGTTCTCTGGAAACACCATATATTTT | CASRTGFSGNTIYF
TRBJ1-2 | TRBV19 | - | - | TGTGCCAGTAGTATGGGGGGAACGAGACAAGGGGACTATGGCTACACCTTC | CASSMGGTRQGDYGYTF
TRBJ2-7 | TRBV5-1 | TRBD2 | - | TGCGCCAGCAGCAACACAGCGGGAGGGGACGAGCAGTACTTC | CASSNTAGGDEQYF
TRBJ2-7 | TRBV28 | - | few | TGTGCCAGCAGTTTTCAAAATTACGAGCAGTACTTC | CASSFQNYEQYF
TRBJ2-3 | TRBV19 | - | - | TGTGCCAGTAGCCGGGACTTTCCTTGGGAGCAGTATTTT | CASSRDFPWEQYF
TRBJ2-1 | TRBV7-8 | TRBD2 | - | TGTGCCAGCAGCCCTACTAGCGGGATAGACAATGCGCAGTTCTTC | CASSPTSGIDNAQFF
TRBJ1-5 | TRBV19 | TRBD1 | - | TGTGCCAGTAGTATGAGGGACAGGGGATACCATCAGCCCCAGCATTTT | CASSMRDRGYHQPQHF
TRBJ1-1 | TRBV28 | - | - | TGTGCCAGCAGGGAACAAGCGGGGCCTGAAGCTTTCTTT | CASREQAGPEAFF
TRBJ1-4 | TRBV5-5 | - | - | TGTGCCAGCAGCACTCTACAGGGCAATGAAAAACTGTTTTTT | CASSTLQGNEKLFF
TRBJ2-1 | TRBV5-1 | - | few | TGCGCCAGCAGTCCCCCCGGGGGGCCTGGGAATGAGCAGTTCTTC | CASSPPGGPGNEQFF
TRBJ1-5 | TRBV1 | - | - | TGCACCAGCCCTCGTAGGCCCCAGCATTTT | CTSPRRPQHF
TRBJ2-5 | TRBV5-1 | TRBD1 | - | TGCGCCAGCAGCGACGGACCGGGACAGGTTGAAGGGACCCAGTACTTC | CASSDGPGQVEGTQYF
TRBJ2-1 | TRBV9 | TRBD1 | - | TGTGCCAGCAGCGTCACAGGGGACTCCTACAATGAGCAGTTCTTC | CASSVTGDSYNEQFF
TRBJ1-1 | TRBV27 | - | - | TGTGCCAGCAGTTTATGGGCGAACACTGAAGCTTTCTTT | CASSLWANTEAFF
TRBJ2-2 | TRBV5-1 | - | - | TGCGCCAGCAGCTTGTATCTCTCGAACACCGGGGAGCTGTTTTTT | CASSLYLSNTGELFF
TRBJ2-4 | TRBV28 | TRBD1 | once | TGTGCCAGCAGTTTTACAGGGGGGCCCAAAAACATTCAGTACTTC | CASSFTGGPKNIQYF
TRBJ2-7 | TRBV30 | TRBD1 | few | TGTGCCTGGAACCGGGACAGGGGCTACGAGCAGTACTTC | CAWNRDRGYEQYF
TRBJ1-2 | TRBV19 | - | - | TGTGCCAGTAGTATCCAGGGTATTAGGTATGGCTACACCTTC | CASSIQGIRYGYTF
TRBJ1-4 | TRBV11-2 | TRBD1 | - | TGTGCCAGCAGCGCGGGACAGCTGGGGGAAAAACTGTTTTTT | CASSAGQLGEKLFF
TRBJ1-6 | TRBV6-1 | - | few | TGTGCCAGCAGAACGGGGTTAGGTTCACCCCTCCACTTT | CASRTGLGSPLHF
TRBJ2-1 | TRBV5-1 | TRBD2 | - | TGCGCCAGCAGCTTGGGAGCTAGAAGCGGGAGGTATTCCTACAATGAGCAGTTCTTC | CASSLGARSGRYSYNEQFF
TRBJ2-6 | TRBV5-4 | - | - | TGTGCCAGCTCTAATGGGGGGGGCAGTGGGGCCAACGTCCTGACTTTC | CASSNGGGSGANVLTF
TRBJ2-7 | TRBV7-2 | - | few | TGTGCCAGCAGCGGGGGGGCCAGGCGACTTTACGAGCAGTACTTC | CASSGGARRLYEQYF
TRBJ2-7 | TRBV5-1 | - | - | TGCGCCAGCACCCTCGACTTACAGGGCCACGAGCAGTACTTC | CASTLDLQGHEQYF
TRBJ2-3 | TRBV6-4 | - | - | TGTGCCAGCAGTGACCCCGGACTACAAAGAACTTATAGCACAGATACGCAGTATTTT | CASSDPGLQRTYSTDTQYF
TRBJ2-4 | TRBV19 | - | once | TGTGCCAGTATGACCGGACTCGGAAACATTCAGTACTTC | CASMTGLGNIQYF
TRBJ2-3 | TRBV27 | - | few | TGTGCCAGCAGCCTCGGGGTTCGCACAGATACGCAGTATTTT | CASSLGVRTDTQYF
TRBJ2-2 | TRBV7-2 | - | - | TGTGCCAGCAGCTCGTCGGGGGGACAGAACACCGGGGAGCTGTTTTTT | CASSSSGGQNTGELFF
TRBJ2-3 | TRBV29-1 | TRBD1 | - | TGCAGCGTTACGCCTTTGACAGGGTATGATACGCAGTATTTT | CSVTPLTGYDTQYF
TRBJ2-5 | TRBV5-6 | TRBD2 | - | TGTGCCAGCAGCTTGGTGGCGGGGGGTAGGGAGACCCAGTACTTC | CASSLVAGGRETQYF
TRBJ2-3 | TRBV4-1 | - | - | TGCGCCAGCAGCCAAGGATTACAACAAATATATACGCAGTATTTT | CASSQGLQQIYTQYF